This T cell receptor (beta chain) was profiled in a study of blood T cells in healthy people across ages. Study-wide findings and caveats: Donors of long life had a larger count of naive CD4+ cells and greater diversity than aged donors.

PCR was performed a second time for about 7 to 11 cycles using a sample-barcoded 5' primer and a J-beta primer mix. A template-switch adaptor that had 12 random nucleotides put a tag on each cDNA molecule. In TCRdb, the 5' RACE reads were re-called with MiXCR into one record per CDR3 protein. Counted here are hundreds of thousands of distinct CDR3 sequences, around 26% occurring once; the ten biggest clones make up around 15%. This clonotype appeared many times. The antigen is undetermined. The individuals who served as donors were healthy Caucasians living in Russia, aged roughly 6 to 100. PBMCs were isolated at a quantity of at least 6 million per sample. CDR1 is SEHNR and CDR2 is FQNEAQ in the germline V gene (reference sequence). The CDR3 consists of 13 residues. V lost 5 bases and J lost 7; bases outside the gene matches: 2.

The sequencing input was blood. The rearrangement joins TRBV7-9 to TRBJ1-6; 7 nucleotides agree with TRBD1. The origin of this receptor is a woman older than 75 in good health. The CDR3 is CASSQGGNSPLHF. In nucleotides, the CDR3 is TGTGCCAGCAGCCAAGGGGGCAATTCACCCCTCCACTTT.